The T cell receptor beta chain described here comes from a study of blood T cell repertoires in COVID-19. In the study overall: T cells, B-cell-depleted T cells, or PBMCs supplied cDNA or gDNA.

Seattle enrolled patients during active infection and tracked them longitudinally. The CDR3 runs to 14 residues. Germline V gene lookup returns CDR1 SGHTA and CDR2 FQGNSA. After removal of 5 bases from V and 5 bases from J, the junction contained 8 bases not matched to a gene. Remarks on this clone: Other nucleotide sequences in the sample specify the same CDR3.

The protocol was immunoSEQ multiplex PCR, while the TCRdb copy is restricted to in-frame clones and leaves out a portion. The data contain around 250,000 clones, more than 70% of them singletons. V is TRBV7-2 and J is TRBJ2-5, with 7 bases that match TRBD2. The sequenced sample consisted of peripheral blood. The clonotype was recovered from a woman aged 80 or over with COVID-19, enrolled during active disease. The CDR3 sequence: CASSPGGLGETQYF. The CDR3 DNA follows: TGTGCCAGCAGCCCGGGGGGTTTAGGGGAGACCCAGTACTTC.